The present T cell receptor (beta chain) was sequenced within a study of cytomegalovirus exposure and HLA in healthy donors. Study conclusions and caveats: Under in vitro conditions, three CMV-associated chains were confirmed as specific for CMV antigens. Reportedly, fewer N-insertions than the approximately 680-donor mean appeared in an Asian-associated ancestry cluster in a later analysis.

Remarks on this clone: The antigen remains unidentified.

This PCR relied on a set of 60 Vbeta primers and 13 Jbeta primers. TCRdb's table, derived via immunoSEQ multiplex PCR, lists solely in-frame clones and lacks some. The profile shows 170,000 or so clones, 75% to 85% of them singletons. V lost 2 bases and J lost 9; bases outside the gene matches: 9. Germline values: CDR1 SGHRS, CDR2 YFSETQ. The CDR3 has 14 residues. The receptor was derived from a boy aged 10-17 years in good health and CMV-seronegative. The sequenced material came from PBMCs. The chain combines TRBV5-1 with TRBJ2-5, with TRBD2 matching over 8 bases. The CDR3 region is CASSLAGAKRPQYF. The DNA for the CDR3 is TGCGCCAGCAGCTTAGCGGGGGCCAAGAGACCCCAGTACTTC. Drawing the rest from reference TRBV5-1 and TRBJ2-5, the complete variable domain is KAGVTQTPRYLIKTRGQQVTLSCSPISGHRSVSWYQQTPGQGLQFLFEYFSETQRNKGNFPGRFSGRQFSNSRSEMNVSTLELGDSALYLCASSLAGAKRPQYFGPGTRLLVL.